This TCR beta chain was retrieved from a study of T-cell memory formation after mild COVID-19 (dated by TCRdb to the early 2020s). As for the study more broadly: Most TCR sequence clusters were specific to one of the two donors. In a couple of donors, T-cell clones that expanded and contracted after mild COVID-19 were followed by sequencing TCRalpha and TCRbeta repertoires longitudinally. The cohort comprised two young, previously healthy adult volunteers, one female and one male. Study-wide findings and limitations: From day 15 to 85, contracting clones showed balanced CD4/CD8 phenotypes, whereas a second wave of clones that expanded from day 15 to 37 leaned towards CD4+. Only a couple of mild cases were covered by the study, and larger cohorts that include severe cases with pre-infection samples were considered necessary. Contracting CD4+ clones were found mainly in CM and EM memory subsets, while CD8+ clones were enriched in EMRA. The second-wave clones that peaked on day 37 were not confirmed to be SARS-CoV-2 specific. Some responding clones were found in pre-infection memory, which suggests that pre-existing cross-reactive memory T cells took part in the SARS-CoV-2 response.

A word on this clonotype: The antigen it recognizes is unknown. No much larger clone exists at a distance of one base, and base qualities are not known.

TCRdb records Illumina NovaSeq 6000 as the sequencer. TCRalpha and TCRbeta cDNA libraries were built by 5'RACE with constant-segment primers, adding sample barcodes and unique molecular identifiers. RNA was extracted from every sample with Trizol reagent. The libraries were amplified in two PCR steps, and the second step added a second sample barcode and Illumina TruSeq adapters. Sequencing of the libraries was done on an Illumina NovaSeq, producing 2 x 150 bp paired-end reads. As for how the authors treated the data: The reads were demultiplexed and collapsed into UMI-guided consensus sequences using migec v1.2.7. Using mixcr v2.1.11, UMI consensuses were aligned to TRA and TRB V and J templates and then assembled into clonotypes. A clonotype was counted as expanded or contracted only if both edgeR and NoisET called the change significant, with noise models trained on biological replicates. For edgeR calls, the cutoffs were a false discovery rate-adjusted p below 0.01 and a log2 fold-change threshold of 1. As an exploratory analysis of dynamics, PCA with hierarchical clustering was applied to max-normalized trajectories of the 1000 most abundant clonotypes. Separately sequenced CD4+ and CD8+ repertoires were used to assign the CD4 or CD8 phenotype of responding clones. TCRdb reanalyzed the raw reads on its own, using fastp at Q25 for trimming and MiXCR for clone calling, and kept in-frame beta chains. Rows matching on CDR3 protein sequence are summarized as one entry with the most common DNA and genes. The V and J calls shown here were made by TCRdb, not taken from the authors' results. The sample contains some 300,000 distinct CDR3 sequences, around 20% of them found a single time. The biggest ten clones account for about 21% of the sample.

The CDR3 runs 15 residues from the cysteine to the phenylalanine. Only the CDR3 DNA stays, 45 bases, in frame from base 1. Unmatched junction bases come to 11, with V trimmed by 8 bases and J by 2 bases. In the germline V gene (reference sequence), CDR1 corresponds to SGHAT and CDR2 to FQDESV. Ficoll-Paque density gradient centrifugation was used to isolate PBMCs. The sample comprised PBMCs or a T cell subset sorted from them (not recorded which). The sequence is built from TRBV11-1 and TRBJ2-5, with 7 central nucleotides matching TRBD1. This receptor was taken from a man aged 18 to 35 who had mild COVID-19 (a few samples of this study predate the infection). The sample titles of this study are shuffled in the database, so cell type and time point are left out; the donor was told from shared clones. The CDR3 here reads CASGTWDSAQETQYF. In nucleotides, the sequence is TGTGCCAGCGGGACGTGGGACAGTGCTCAAGAGACCCAGTACTTC.